This paragraph reports one T cell receptor beta chain. Its antigen is not known. Germline V gene sequence: CDR1 SGHRS, CDR2 YFSETQ. The CDR3 runs 15 residues. Trimming cost V 0 bases and J 4 bases; bases outside gene matches: 3. This sample is drawn from a study of blood T cells in healthy people across ages. General observations from the study: Naive and antigen-experienced cells could not be conclusively compared, given unsorted PBMCs.

Next came a second PCR, run for about 7 to 12 cycles, which used a sample-barcoded 5' primer along with a J-beta primer mix. TCRdb re-called the 5' RACE reads through MiXCR, storing one row per CDR3 protein. The profile shows 780,000 or so distinct CDR3 sequences, 25% of them singletons. This sample was also put to use in a study of T cells of mothers and their children.

The sequencing sample was made of blood. J is TRBJ2-1 and V is TRBV5-1; 8 bases are shared with TRBD2. The origin of this receptor is a boy younger than 18 in good health. As DNA, the CDR3 is TGCGCCAGCAGCTTGGACGGGAGGGAGTACAATGAGCAGTTCTTC. Its protein is CASSLDGREYNEQFF. Together with reference TRBV5-1 and TRBJ2-1, the CDR3 gives the full variable domain: KAGVTQTPRYLIKTRGQQVTLSCSPISGHRSVSWYQQTPGQGLQFLFEYFSETQRNKGNFPGRFSGRQFSNSRSEMNVSTLELGDSALYLCASSLDGREYNEQFFGPGTRLTVL.